One sample yielded the 6 T cell receptor beta chains listed below, sequenced in a study of T cell repertoires in cytomegalovirus infection. No antigen has been assigned to these receptors. TCRdb called the reads again in MiXCR, with one record for every CDR3 protein. The sample shows 300,000 to 400,000 distinct CDR3 sequences, almost 30% of them seen only once. Here the sequenced sample was cultured PBMCs, taken from culture after CMV antigen stimulation. These receptors were obtained from a human donor in good health (CMV status not recorded). Some clones in this sample may be carry-over from other donors' samples.

This clonotype was detected a few times. The chain employs TRBV20-1 and TRBJ1-1; D gene unclear. Germline-derived CDR1 and CDR2 are DFQATT and SNEGSKA (reference sequence). This CDR3 is built from 11 residues. The V gene lost 3 bases and the J gene lost 13 bases, with 15 bases spanning the gap. The CDR3 nucleotides read TGCAGTGCTAGCTGGTCTCGGGAGGGTTTCTTT. Encoded protein: CSASWSREGFF.

This chain joins TRBV19 and TRBJ1-5; D perhaps matches TRBD1 (6 bases). Germline V CDR1 and CDR2: LNHDA, SQIVND (reference sequence). The CDR3 sequence is 14 residues long. The germline V and J ends were trimmed by 9 bases and 2 bases, with 14 bases remaining between them. The CDR3 nucleotides read TGTGCCAGCTTCGGACAGTCTGGCAATCAGCCCCAGCATTTT. Amino acid sequence: CASFGQSGNQPQHF.

Written as DNA, the CDR3 is TGTGCCAGCAGTTACGCACGAGGGCCCTACGAGCAGTACTTC. Protein sequence: CASSYARGPYEQYF. The chain has TRBV6-8 and TRBJ2-7; D might be TRBD2 (5 bases). Trimming cost V 2 bases and J 2 bases, with 10 bases left between them. The CDR3 spans 14 residues. CDR1 and CDR2 from the germline V gene are MNHGY and SAAAGT.

This chain connects TRBV5-5 to TRBJ1-1; no clear D gene. The length of the CDR3 is 13 residues. V gave up 3 bases and J gave up 1 base, with 7 bases separating them. The germline V gene has CDR1 SGHKS and CDR2 YYEKEE (reference sequence). The CDR3 region has the DNA TGTGCCAGCAGCTGGGATTGGAACACTGAAGCTTTCTTT. This gives the protein CASSWDWNTEAFF.

The chain carries TRBV7-2 and TRBJ2-1; D is undetermined. The V and J ends lost 6 bases and 4 bases respectively, with 10 bases between them. The CDR3 totals 13 residues. Germline V lookup: CDR1 SGHTA, CDR2 FQGNSA. For the CDR3, the DNA is TGTGCCAGCAGGATAACAGAGTACAATGAGCAGTTCTTC. It encodes CASRITEYNEQFF.

V gene TRBV28 combines with J gene TRBJ1-1; a possible D gene is TRBD1 (6 bases). This CDR3 contains 15 residues. The germline V and J ends were trimmed by 3 bases and 7 bases, with 18 bases remaining between them. Germline V CDR1 and CDR2: MDHEN, SYDVKM. CDR3 in amino acids: CASSFPAQDRHEAFF. The CDR3 DNA sequence: TGTGCCAGCAGTTTTCCCGCTCAAGACAGGCATGAAGCTTTCTTT. The entire variable domain, with the rest obtained from reference TRBV28 and TRBJ1-1, is as follows: DVKVTQSSRYLVKRTGEKVFLECVQDMDHENMFWYRQDPGLGLRLIYFSYDVKMKEKGDIPEGYSVSREKKERFSLILESASTNQTSMYLCASSFPAQDRHEAFFGQGTRLTVV.